The TCR beta chain described here comes from a study of T cells of healthy individuals. V trimming: 2 bases; J trimming: 3 bases; junction bases outside the gene matches: 7. CDR1 is SGHNT and CDR2 is YYREEE in the germline V gene (reference sequence). The CDR3 covers 17 residues. This clonotype was counted between two and nine times. MiXCR, run by TCRdb on the 5' RACE reads, gives a single entry per CDR3 protein. The repertoire holds about 100,000 distinct CDR3 sequences, with approximately 18% as singletons. This sequence joins TRBV5-4 and TRBJ2-1; TRBD2 matches at 11 bases. The receptor was derived from a human donor in good health. The CDR3, as DNA: TGTGCCAGCAGCTTAGATATAGCGGGAGGGGTCTACAATGAGCAGTTCTTC. It specifies CASSLDIAGGVYNEQFF.